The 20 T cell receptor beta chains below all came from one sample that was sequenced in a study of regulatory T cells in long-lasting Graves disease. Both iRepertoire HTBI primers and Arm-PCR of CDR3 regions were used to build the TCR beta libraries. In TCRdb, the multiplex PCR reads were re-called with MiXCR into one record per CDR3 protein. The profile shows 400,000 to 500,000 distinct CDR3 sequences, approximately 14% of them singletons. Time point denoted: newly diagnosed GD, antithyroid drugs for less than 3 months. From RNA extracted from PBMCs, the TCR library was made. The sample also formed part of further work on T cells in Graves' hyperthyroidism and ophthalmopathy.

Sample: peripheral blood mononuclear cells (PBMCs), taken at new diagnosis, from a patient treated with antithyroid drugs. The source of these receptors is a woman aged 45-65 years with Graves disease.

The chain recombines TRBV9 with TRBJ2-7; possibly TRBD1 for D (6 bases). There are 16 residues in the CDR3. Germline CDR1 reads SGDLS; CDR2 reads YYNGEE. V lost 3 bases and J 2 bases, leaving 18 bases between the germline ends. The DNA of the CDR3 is TGTGCCAGCAGCGCCCTCACGGACAGTCCCGCCTACGAGCAGTACTTC. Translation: CASSALTDSPAYEQYF.

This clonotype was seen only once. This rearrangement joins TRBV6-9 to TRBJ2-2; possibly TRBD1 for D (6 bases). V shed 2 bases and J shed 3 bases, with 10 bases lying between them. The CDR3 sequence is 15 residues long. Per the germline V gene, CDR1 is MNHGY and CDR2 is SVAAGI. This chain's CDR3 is CASSYQGKYTGELFF. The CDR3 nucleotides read TGTGCCAGCAGTTATCAGGGGAAGTACACCGGGGAGCTGTTTTTT.

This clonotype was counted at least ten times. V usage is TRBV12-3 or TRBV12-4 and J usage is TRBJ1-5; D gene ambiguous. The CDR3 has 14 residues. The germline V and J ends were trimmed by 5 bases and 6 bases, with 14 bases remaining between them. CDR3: CASSTTSGFQPQHF. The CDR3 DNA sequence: TGTGCCAGCAGTACCACCTCAGGCTTTCAGCCCCAGCATTTT.

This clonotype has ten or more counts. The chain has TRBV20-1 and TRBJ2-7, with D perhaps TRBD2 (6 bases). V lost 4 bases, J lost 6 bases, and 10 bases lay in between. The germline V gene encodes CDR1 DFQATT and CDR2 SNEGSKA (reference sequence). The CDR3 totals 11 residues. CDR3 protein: CSATGGSEQYF. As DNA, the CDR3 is TGCAGTGCTACCGGAGGGTCCGAGCAGTACTTC.

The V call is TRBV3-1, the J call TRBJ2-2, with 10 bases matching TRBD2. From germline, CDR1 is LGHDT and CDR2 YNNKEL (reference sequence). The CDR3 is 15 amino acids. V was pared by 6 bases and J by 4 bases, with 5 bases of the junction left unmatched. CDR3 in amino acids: CASSLAGVTTGELFF. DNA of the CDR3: TGTGCCAGCAGTCTAGCGGGAGTGACCACCGGGGAGCTGTTTTTT.

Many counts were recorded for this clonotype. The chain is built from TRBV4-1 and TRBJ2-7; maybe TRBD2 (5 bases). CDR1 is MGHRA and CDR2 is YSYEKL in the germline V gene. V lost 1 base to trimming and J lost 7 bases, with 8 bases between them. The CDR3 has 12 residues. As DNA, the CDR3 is TGCGCCAGCAGCCAAGGTCCGGGGGAGCAGTACTTC. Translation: CASSQGPGEQYF.

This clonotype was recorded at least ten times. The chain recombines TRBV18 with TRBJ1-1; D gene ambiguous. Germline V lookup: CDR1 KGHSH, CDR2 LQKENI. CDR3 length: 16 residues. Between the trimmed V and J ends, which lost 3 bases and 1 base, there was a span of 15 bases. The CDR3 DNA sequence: TGTGCCAGCTCACCTGGAGACTCACAGACGAACACTGAAGCTTTCTTT. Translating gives CASSPGDSQTNTEAFF. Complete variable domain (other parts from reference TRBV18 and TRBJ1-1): NAGVMQNPRHLVRRRGQEARLRCSPMKGHSHVYWYRQLPEEGLKFMVYLQKENIIDESGMPKERFSAEFPKEGPSILRIQQVVRGDSAAYFCASSPGDSQTNTEAFFGQGTRLTVV.

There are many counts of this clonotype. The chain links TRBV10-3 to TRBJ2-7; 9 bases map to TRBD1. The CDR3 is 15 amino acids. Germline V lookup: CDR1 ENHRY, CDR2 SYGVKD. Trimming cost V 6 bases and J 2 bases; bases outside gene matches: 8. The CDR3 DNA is TGTGCCATCAGGCGAAGGACAGGGGACGCCTACGAGCAGTACTTC. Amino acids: CAIRRRTGDAYEQYF.

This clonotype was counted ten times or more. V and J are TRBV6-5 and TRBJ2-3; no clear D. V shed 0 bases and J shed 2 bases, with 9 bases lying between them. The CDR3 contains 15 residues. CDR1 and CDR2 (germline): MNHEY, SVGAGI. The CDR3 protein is CASSYSSYLTDTQYF. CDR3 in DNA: TGTGCCAGCAGTTACTCGAGCTACCTCACAGATACGCAGTATTTT.

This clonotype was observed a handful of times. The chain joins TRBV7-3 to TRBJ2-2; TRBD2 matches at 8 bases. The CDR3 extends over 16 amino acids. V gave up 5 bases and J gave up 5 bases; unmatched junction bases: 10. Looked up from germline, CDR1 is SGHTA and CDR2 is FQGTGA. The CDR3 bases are TGTGCCAGCAGCCCCCCCGGGACTAGAGATACCGGGGAGCTGTTTTTT. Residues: CASSPPGTRDTGELFF.

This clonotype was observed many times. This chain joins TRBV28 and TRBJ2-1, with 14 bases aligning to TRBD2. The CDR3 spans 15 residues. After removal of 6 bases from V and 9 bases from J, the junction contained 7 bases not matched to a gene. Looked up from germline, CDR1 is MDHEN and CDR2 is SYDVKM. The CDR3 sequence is CASSRLAGGRGEQFF. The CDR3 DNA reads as TGTGCCAGCAGCCGACTAGCGGGAGGGCGGGGTGAGCAGTTCTTC.

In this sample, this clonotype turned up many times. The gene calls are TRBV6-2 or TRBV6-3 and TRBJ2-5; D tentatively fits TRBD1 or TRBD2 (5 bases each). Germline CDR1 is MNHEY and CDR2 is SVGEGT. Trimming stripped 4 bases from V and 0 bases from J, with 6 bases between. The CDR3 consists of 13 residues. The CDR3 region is CASSSGHQETQYF. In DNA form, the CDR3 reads TGTGCCAGCAGTTCGGGACACCAAGAGACCCAGTACTTC.

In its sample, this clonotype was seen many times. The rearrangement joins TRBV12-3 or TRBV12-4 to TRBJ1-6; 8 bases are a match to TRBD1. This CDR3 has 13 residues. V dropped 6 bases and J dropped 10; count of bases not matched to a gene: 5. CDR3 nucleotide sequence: TGTGCCAGCAGCCCGACAGGGGAATCACCCCTCCACTTT. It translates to CASSPTGESPLHF.

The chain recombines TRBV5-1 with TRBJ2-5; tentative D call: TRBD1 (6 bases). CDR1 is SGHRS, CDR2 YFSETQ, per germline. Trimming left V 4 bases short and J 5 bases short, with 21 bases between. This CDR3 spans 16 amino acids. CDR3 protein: CASSPGGGPWQETQYF. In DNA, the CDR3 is TGCGCCAGCAGCCCGGGTGGGGGCCCGTGGCAGGAGACCCAGTACTTC.

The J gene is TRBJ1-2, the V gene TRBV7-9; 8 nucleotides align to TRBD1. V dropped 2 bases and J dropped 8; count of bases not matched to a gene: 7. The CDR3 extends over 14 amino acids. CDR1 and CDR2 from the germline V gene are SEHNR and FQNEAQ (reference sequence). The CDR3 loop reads CASSLPTGAGGYTF. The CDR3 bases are TGTGCCAGCAGCTTACCGACAGGGGCCGGGGGCTACACCTTC.

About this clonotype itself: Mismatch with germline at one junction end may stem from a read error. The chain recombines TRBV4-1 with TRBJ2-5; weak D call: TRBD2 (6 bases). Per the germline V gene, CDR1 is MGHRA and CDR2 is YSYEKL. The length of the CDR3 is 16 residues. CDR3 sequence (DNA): TGTGCCAGCAGCCAAGCACAAGGGTCGGGAGTCGAGACCCAGTACTTC. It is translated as CASSQAQGSGVETQYF.

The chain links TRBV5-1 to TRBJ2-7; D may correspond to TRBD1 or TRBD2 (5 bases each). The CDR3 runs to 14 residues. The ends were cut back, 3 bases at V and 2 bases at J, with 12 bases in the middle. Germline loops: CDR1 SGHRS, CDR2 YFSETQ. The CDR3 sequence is CASSSGAGPYEQYF. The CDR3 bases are TGCGCCAGCAGCTCCGGGGCAGGGCCCTACGAGCAGTACTTC.

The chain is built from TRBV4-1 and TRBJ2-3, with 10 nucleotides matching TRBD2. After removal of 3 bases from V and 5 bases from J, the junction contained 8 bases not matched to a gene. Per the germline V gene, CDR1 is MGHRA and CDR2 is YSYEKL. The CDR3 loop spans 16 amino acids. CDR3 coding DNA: TGCGCCAGCAGCCAGACGAGCCTAGCGGGAGTAGATACGCAGTATTTT. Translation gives CASSQTSLAGVDTQYF.

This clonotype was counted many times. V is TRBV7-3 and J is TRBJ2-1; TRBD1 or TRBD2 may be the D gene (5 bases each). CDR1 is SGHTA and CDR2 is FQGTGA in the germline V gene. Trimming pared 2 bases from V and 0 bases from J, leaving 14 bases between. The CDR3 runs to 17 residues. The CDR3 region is CASSLGSFGGSYNEQFF. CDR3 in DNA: TGTGCCAGCAGCTTAGGGTCTTTTGGGGGCTCCTACAATGAGCAGTTCTTC.

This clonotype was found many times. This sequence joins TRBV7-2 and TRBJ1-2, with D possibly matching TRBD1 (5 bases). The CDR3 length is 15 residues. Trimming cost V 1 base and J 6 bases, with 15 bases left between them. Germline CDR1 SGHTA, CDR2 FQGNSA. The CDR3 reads CASSLGGVDTDGYTF. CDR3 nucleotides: TGTGCCAGCAGCTTAGGGGGGGTGGACACTGATGGCTACACCTTC.